This TCR beta chain was captured by sequencing in a study of low-dose radiotherapy and immunotherapy resistance in tumors. Turning to the study itself: Intravenous ipilimumab 1 mg/kg every six weeks was given with nivolumab 240 mg every two weeks. From cycle 1 day 1, patients took oral aspirin 300 mg every day for four cycles. Primers used for first-strand cDNA, a TRAV- and TRBV-specific set, covered both alpha and beta chains.

The germline CDR1 and CDR2 sequences are SNHLY and FYNNEI. This CDR3 spans 19 amino acids. With V trimmed by 5 bases and J by 2 bases, 18 bases remained unmatched. The time point is: before trial treatment. The authors ran 20 PCR cycles to amplify TCRs with a constant-region primer and V-primer adapter. TCRdb called the reads again in MiXCR, with one record for every CDR3 protein. The sample holds tens of thousands of distinct CDR3 sequences, about 12% seen once. This clonotype was counted many times. This receptor was taken from a female donor with ovarian cancer. The starting material was PBMCs, obtained before treatment. The rearrangement joins TRBV2 to TRBJ2-1, with 7 positions matching TRBD2. CDR3 region: CASSSPRAGADNPYNEQFF. CDR3 bases: TGTGCCAGCAGTTCGCCCCGGGCGGGAGCGGATAACCCCTACAATGAGCAGTTCTTC.